The entry that follows covers one T cell receptor (beta chain) sequence. This clone's antigen is unknown. It has no much larger one-base neighbor in the sample; base qualities were not kept. Looking up the germline V gene (reference sequence) yields CDR1 MNHEY and CDR2 SMNVEV. From V the trimming removes 6 bases and from J it removes 3 bases, while the gene matches leave 15 bases of the junction unaccounted for. The CDR3 runs 18 amino acids, cysteine and phenylalanine included. The read is trimmed to its CDR3 DNA, 54 bases read in frame from base 1. The sample is drawn from a study of blood T cell repertoires in COVID-19 (dated by TCRdb to 2018 to 2021). Regarding the study in general: Samples covering the acute and convalescent phases of COVID-19 were provided by collaborators in the United States, Italy and Spain. The material from the prospective study consisted of cDNA or gDNA derived from T cells, B-cell-depleted T cells, or PBMCs. Deeply sampled blood TCRbeta repertoires from subjects exposed to, actively infected with, or recovered from COVID-19 were included in the dataset. The repertoires were made available in a free public database intended to serve as a resource for research on the immune response to SARS-CoV-2. The samples were drawn from the first 160 participants of the ongoing ImmuneRACE study and from some 1,300 subjects provided by 6 global collaborators. The sample metadata nearly always contained a de-identified subject ID, COVID-19 status, age in years and sex. Where HLA class I and class II types were available, the types were taken from metadata supplied by the sample provider, not from assay-based typing. What the study reported, not specific to this receptor: The quantity of clinical and demographic metadata differed by source and by participant and was supplied without curation.

TCRbeta CDR3 regions were amplified from genomic DNA by means of the immunoSEQ Assay, a bias-controlled multiplex PCR. In the source study's methods: The number of nucleated cells in each sample was estimated from the amplification of reference gene primers within the assay. To quantify the absolute abundance of each unique TCRbeta CDR3 rearrangement, sequence reads were collapsed and filtered. Productive Simpson clonality was computed per sample as the square root of Simpson's diversity index over productive rearrangements. Held by TCRdb, this immuneACCESS table contains in-frame sequences only and omits some clones. Under half of the omission traces to an unresolved V gene where checked; the cause of the rest is unknown. Clone size and V and J calls were adopted from that table, with D and trimming inferred from the DNA. The sample yields some 200,000 clones; 80% to 90% were counted once. The ten largest clones represent approximately 10% of the sample.

Participants in the prospective study were enrolled through a virtual design, were aged about 18 to 100 years, and lived in approximately 24 United States geographic areas. Cohort assignment in the prospective study relied on participant-reported clinical history from a screening survey and a study questionnaire. Each participant in the prospective study had whole blood, serum and a nasopharyngeal or oropharyngeal swab collected by mobile phlebotomists. Over a roughly 2-month period, participants in the prospective study had the option of providing additional blood draws and questionnaires. Blood samples from the prospective study were shipped frozen or at room temperature prior to DNA extraction.

The TCR was taken from a man in his late teens or twenties with acute COVID-19. The chain links TRBV27 with TRBJ1-4; the central 8 bases match TRBD1. What was sequenced was PBMCs or T cells enriched from blood (not recorded which). The CDR3 is CASSLPPGGMRANEKLFF. The nucleotide sequence reads TGTGCCAGCAGCCTGCCCCCAGGGGGCATGAGGGCTAATGAAAAACTGTTTTTT.